This T cell receptor beta chain was sequenced for a study of blood T cell repertoires in COVID-19. Study as a whole: Sites across the United States, Italy and Spain contributed samples from acute and convalescent COVID-19.

Here immunoSEQ multiplex PCR was the method, and the copy in TCRdb shows in-frame clones only, minus some. The data contain about 40,000 clones, roughly 84% of them singletons. The germline CDR1 and CDR2 sequences are SGHRS and YFSETQ. Trimming took 0 bases from V and 3 from J; bases not matched to a gene: 8. CDR3 size: 17 residues. This sequence was found in a man in his 60s with active COVID-19. The sample comprised peripheral blood. The chain employs TRBV5-1 and TRBJ2-2; 7 positions agree with TRBD1. The CDR3 coding sequence is TGCGCCAGCAGCTTGGACCCGGACAGGTCGGACACCGGGGAGCTGTTTTTT. This codes for CASSLDPDRSDTGELFF.